The entry below gives a single TCR beta chain sequence along with its context. The target antigen is unknown. Germline CDR1 MNHEY, CDR2 SMNVEV (reference sequence). The CDR3 is 15 amino acids. The data are from a study of CXCR3-negative and CXCR3-positive naive CD8 T cells. Findings and caveats of the study: Whereas memory cells differed, naive CXCR3-negative and CXCR3-positive cells shared similar TRBV-TRBJ usage. CXCR3-positive naive cells carried more hydrophobic TRB CDR3s than CXCR3-negative ones.

Libraries were UMI-labeled 5' RACE TRB cDNA. TCRdb reanalyzed the 5' RACE reads and collapses them to one entry per CDR3 protein, without DNA. The specimen's table records about 130,000 distinct CDR3 sequences. This TCR came from a human donor in good health. Some clones in this sample may be carry-over from other donors' samples. Sequenced material: naive CXCR3+ CD8+ T cells from blood. Described subset: CD45RO-CCR7+CD27+CD95- naive CD8+ T cells expressing CXCR3 (TNR3+). The V call is TRBV27, the J call TRBJ1-2. CDR3: CASSWGGTPNYGYTF.